These T cell receptor beta chains were read from a single sample in a study of cytomegalovirus exposure and HLA in healthy donors. TCRdb's copy holds only in-frame clones and misses some; the assay was immunoSEQ multiplex PCR. This sample has over 150,000 clones, with around 75% found just once. The specimen sequenced was PBMCs. The receptors shown here come from a male donor in good health and CMV-seronegative. CDR3s include the opening cysteine and the closing phenylalanine or tryptophan. D genes are given only for firm matches. Size is omitted from some rows. Given values are once, few, many or a class for expanded clones.

>TRBJ1-1|NA|TRBD1|TRBV27
TGTGCCAGCAGTTACGGGACAGGGCGATCGGGGTCTTTCTTT
CASSYGTGRSGSFF
>TRBJ1-5|NA|NA|TRBV5-6
TGTGCCAGCACCCGAGAGGGTTCGAATCAGCCCCAGCATTTT
CASTREGSNQPQHF
>TRBJ2-1|few|NA|TRBV6-5
TGTGCCAGCGGGTTGCTCAGGGGCAATGAGCAGTTCTTC
CASGLLRGNEQFF
>TRBJ1-2|NA|NA|TRBV6-6
TGTGCCAGCAGTCCCTGGGGGGGCGGGTATGGCTACACCTTC
CASSPWGGGYGYTF
>TRBJ2-7|NA|TRBD1|TRBV10-1
TGCGCCAGCAGCGGGACAGACTCCTACGAGCAGTACTTC
CASSGTDSYEQYF
>TRBJ1-1|NA|NA|TRBV18
TGTGCCAGCTCCCCAACAGGGACCACTGAAGCTTTCTTT
CASSPTGTTEAFF
>TRBJ2-2|NA|TRBD1|TRBV7-3
TGTGCCAGCAGCTTAAAGCCCGGGACAGGGGGTCACGGGGAGCTGTTTTTT
CASSLKPGTGGHGELFF
>TRBJ1-5|few|NA|TRBV19
TGTGCCAGTAGGAGGTCGGGACAACAAAATCAGCCCCAGCATTTT
CASRRSGQQNQPQHF
>TRBJ2-7|few|TRBD1|TRBV28
TGTGCCAGCAGTCCCGGGACAGGCGACGAGCAGTACTTC
CASSPGTGDEQYF
>TRBJ1-2|NA|TRBD1|TRBV28
TGTGCCAGCCGGGGGACAGGGGGCAATGGCTACACCTTC
CASRGTGGNGYTF
>TRBJ2-3|once|TRBD2|TRBV7-8
TGTGCCAGCACTAGCGGAATAGATACGCAGTATTTT
CASTSGIDTQYF
>TRBJ1-2|few|NA|TRBV25-1
TGTGCCAGCAGTGAATCTCGCAGGGAGGTGGATGGCTACACCTTC
CASSESRREVDGYTF
>TRBJ1-1|NA|TRBD1|TRBV29-1
TGCAGCGTTCTAGGACAGGCTCACACTGAAGCTTTCTTT
CSVLGQAHTEAFF
>TRBJ2-1|NA|NA|TRBV15
TGTGCCACCAGCAGAGATTTGGGACTGGGAGGCAATGAGCAGTTCTTC
CATSRDLGLGGNEQFF
>TRBJ1-1|NA|NA|TRBV7-3
TGTGCCAGCTCGCAGACGGGTTACACTGAAGCTTTCTTT
CASSQTGYTEAFF
>TRBJ1-2|NA|NA|TRBV28
TGTGCCAGCACCAAGACATCCCTCCAATTAGGCTACACCTTC
CASTKTSLQLGYTF
>TRBJ1-2|NA|TRBD1|TRBV4-1
TGCGCCAGCAGCCCCCATGGAGGGACAGCGGAATATGGCTACACCTTC
CASSPHGGTAEYGYTF
>TRBJ1-5|NA|NA|TRBV18
TGTGCCAGCTCTCCTACACTAAGCAATCAGCCCCAGCATTTT
CASSPTLSNQPQHF
>TRBJ2-1|NA|TRBD2|TRBV11-2
TGTGCCAGCAGCTTAACTAGCGGGAGTCTTGAGCAGTTCTTC
CASSLTSGSLEQFF
>TRBJ1-5|NA|TRBD1|TRBV19
TGTGCCAGTACCATGGGGACAGGGGCCGCCTTAGGCCCCCAGCATTTT
CASTMGTGAALGPQHF
>TRBJ1-3|NA|NA|TRBV5-1
TGCGCCAGCAGCTTGGACAGGGCTGGAAACACCATATATTTT
CASSLDRAGNTIYF
>TRBJ1-2|NA|TRBD1|TRBV29-1
TGCAGCGTTGACACCGGGGGCCGAGGGGGCGTTTATGGCTACACCTTC
CSVDTGGRGGVYGYTF
>TRBJ1-2|NA|TRBD1|TRBV30
TGTGCCTGGAGTGTACAAAACAGGGGTTATGGCTACACCTTC
CAWSVQNRGYGYTF
>TRBJ2-1|few|TRBD2|TRBV6-5
TGTGCCAGCAGTCTAGCGGGAGTTTACAATGAGCAGTTCTTC
CASSLAGVYNEQFF
>TRBJ2-7|NA|NA|TRBV5-5
TGTGCCAGCAGCTTGGGACTCCGGCTCGAGCAGTACTTC
CASSLGLRLEQYF
>TRBJ1-2|NA|TRBD1|TRBV6-5
TGTGCCAGCAGGATGGACAGGAACTATGGCTACACCTTC
CASRMDRNYGYTF
>TRBJ2-1|NA|TRBD2|TRBV11-3
TGTGCCAGCAGCTTAGGGGGCGGGGGGGCCGCTGAGCAGTTCTTC
CASSLGGGGAAEQFF
>TRBJ2-7|once|NA|TRBV29-1
TGCAGCGTTCGCAGAGGGGGGGAAGAGCAGTACTTC
CSVRRGGEEQYF
>TRBJ1-3|NA|NA|TRBV6-1
TGTGCCAGCAGTAAGGACAGTCGGTCTGGAAACACCATATATTTT
CASSKDSRSGNTIYF
>TRBJ2-6|NA|TRBD1|TRBV7-3
TGTGCCAGCAGTCCCCTCGGACAGGGAAGGTCTGGGGCCAACGTCCTGACTTTC
CASSPLGQGRSGANVLTF
>TRBJ1-5|NA|NA|TRBV6-5
TGTGCCAGCAGAAATCAGGGAGGGTCCCAGCATTTT
CASRNQGGSQHF
>TRBJ2-5|NA|TRBD1|TRBV7-7
TGTGCCAGCAGCTCAACCCAGGGGGCCGGAGAGACCCAGTACTTC
CASSSTQGAGETQYF
>TRBJ2-3|few|TRBD2|TRBV7-7
TGTGCCAGCAGCTTAACGGGAGGCGCAGATACGCAGTATTTT
CASSLTGGADTQYF
>TRBJ1-4|few|NA|TRBV19
TGTGCCAGTAGTATCCTCGGAAAACTGTTTTTT
CASSILGKLFF
>TRBJ1-2|NA|NA|TRBV28
TGTGCCAGCAGTCCGTGGGGGCAGGGTAAGGCTCATGGCTACACCTTC
CASSPWGQGKAHGYTF
>TRBJ1-2|NA|NA|TRBV18
TGTGCCAGCTCACCAAGAGAAGCTAACTATGGCTACACCTTC
CASSPREANYGYTF
>TRBJ2-3|NA|TRBD1|TRBV11-3
TGTGCCAGCAGCTCACCCCAGGGACAGGGGTATTCAGATACGCAGTATTTT
CASSSPQGQGYSDTQYF
>TRBJ1-2|few|TRBD1|TRBV19
TGTGCCAGTAGTCCCCCGGTTGACAGGGGGCGAAGCTATGGCTACACCTTC
CASSPPVDRGRSYGYTF
>TRBJ1-6|few|TRBD1|TRBV5-1
TGCGCCAGCAGCTTGGGCGGGGGGACAGGGGGCTCACCCCTCCACTTT
CASSLGGGTGGSPLHF
>TRBJ2-1|NA|TRBD2|TRBV28
TGTGCCAGCAGTTCTGCGGGAGGGCAATATGAGCAGTTCTTC
CASSSAGGQYEQFF
>TRBJ2-7|NA|NA|TRBV7-9
TGTTCCAGCAGCCCTGCTTGGGTAGGGGCCCACTACGAGCAGTACTTC
CSSSPAWVGAHYEQYF
>TRBJ2-7|NA|NA|TRBV15
TGTGCCACCAGCAGTCACAGGCGCGAGCAGTACTTC
CATSSHRREQYF
>TRBJ1-2|NA|TRBD1|TRBV19
TGTGCCAGTAAGAGGGGGACAGGGGTTTTCTATGGCTACACCTTC
CASKRGTGVFYGYTF
>TRBJ1-3|few|TRBD1|TRBV5-5
TGTGCCAGCAGCTTGCAGGGGGCTCTCTCTGGAAACACCATATATTTT
CASSLQGALSGNTIYF
>TRBJ2-3|NA|NA|TRBV10-3
TGTGCCATCAGGGGTAGCGGAGATACGCAGTATTTT
CAIRGSGDTQYF
>TRBJ2-7|NA|TRBD2|TRBV27
TGCGCCAGCAGTTTGCGGCGGGAGGGTTTCTACGAGCAGTACTTC
CASSLRREGFYEQYF
>TRBJ1-5|NA|NA|TRBV30
TGTGCCTGGAGCGCCGGGAATCAGCCCCAGCATTTT
CAWSAGNQPQHF
>TRBJ2-7|NA|TRBD1|TRBV27
TGTGCCAGCAGCCCGGGGACAGGTAGGACCTACGAGCAGTACTTC
CASSPGTGRTYEQYF
>TRBJ2-1|NA|NA|TRBV28
TGTGCCAGCACCGGTAACAGGGAAGTCCATGAGCAGTTCTTC
CASTGNREVHEQFF
>TRBJ2-1|few|TRBD2|TRBV28
TGTGCCAGCAGGACGCGGCGGGAGGGCGACCAGTTCTTC
CASRTRREGDQFF
>TRBJ2-5|NA|TRBD1|TRBV11-2
TGTGCCAGCAGCAACGGACAGGGAGAAGAGACCCAGTACTTC
CASSNGQGEETQYF
>TRBJ2-7|NA|NA|TRBV14
TGTGCCAGCAGCCGACACTACGAGCAGTACTTC
CASSRHYEQYF
>TRBJ1-2|NA|NA|TRBV5-5
TGTGCCAGCAGCGTCCAGGGAAACTATGGCTACACCTTC
CASSVQGNYGYTF
>TRBJ2-4|NA|TRBD1|TRBV9
TGTGCCAGCAGCGAGACACAGGGGGTCGGTTACATTCAGTACTTC
CASSETQGVGYIQYF
>TRBJ2-3|NA|TRBD2|TRBV6-1
TGTGCCAGCAGTGGAGCGGGAGCGGGCACAGATACGCAGTATTTT
CASSGAGAGTDTQYF